This TCR beta chain was documented in a study of cytomegalovirus exposure and HLA in healthy donors. Across the whole study: Drawn from HLA-typed donors, around 85 million unique TCRs were held in an early data release.

As concerns this clone: Antigen: not known.

Overall study findings and caveats: A prior analysis recorded that most TCR beta V segments were productive about 87% or about 30% of the time.

PCR was performed using 60 Vbeta and 13 Jbeta primers. TCRdb keeps only in-frame clones here, not all; method: immunoSEQ multiplex PCR. The sample has around 140,000 clones, 78% seen once; the top ten hold roughly 2.9%. V lost 1 base, J lost 6 bases, and 13 bases lay in between. This CDR3 has 16 amino acids. The germline CDR1 and CDR2 sequences are MGHRA and YSYEKL. The sequenced sample was PBMCs. The genes are TRBV4-1 and TRBJ1-6; D ambiguous. The TCR originated in a female donor in good health and CMV-seronegative. CDR3 residues: CASSQVTAVRNSPLHF. The CDR3 DNA reads TGCGCCAGCAGCCAAGTCACGGCGGTCCGTAATTCACCCCTCCACTTT.